What follows describes a single TCR beta chain. This sample was taken from a study of blood T cell repertoires in COVID-19. Overall study context: Some COVID-19 samples were acute and others convalescent; all came from the United States, Italy and Spain.

Per the authors' pipeline: Reference gene primer amplification gave nucleated cell count estimates. TCRdb's table, derived via immunoSEQ multiplex PCR, lists solely in-frame clones and lacks some. V, J and clone size reflect that table, while D and trimming were determined from the DNA. The data show about 33,000 clones, 75% to 90% seen once. Germline V lookup: CDR1 LNHDA, CDR2 SQIVND (reference sequence). The length of the CDR3 is 13 residues. Trimming took 3 bases from V and 9 from J, leaving 12 bases between them. This receptor was identified in a human donor in a cohort sampled during active COVID-19. The gene calls are TRBV19 and TRBJ1-5; D call uncertain. The specimen sequenced was peripheral blood. DNA for the CDR3: TGTGCCAGTAGTATTAACGGTGATGGGCCCCAGCATTTT. It specifies CASSINGDGPQHF.